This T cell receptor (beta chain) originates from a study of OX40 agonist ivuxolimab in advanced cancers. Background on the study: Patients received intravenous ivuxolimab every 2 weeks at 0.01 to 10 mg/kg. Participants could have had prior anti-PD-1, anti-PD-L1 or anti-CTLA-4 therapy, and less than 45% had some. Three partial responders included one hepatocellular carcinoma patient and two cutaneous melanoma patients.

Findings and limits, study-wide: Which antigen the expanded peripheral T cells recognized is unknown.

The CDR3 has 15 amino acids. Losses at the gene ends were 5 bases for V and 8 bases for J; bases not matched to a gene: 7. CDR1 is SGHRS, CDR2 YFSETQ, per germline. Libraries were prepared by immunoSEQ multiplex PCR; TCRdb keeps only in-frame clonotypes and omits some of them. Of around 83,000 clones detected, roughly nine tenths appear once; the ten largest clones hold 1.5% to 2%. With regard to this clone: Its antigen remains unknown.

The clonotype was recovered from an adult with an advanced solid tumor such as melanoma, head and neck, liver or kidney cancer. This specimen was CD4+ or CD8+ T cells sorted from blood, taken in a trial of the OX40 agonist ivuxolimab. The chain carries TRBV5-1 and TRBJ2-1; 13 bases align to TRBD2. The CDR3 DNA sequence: TGCGCCAGCAGTACTAGCGGGAGGGCCGTTGATGAGCAGTTCTTC. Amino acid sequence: CASSTSGRAVDEQFF.